Presented here are 27 T cell receptor beta chains from one specimen sequenced in a study of blood T cell repertoires in COVID-19. TCRdb keeps only in-frame clones here, not all; method: immunoSEQ multiplex PCR. Of 400,000 to 550,000 clones detected, nearly 90% appear once; the ten largest clones hold approximately 2%. Input material: PBMCs or T cells enriched from blood (not recorded which). The receptor set was obtained from a woman under 30 with acute COVID-19.

The chain combines TRBV5-1 with TRBJ2-5; 10 bases align to TRBD2. CDR1 is SGHRS, CDR2 YFSETQ, per germline. CDR3 size: 17 residues. Trimming took 3 bases from V and 0 from J; bases not matched to a gene: 8. In DNA, the CDR3 is TGCGCCAGCAGCTCGGCTCGGACTAGCGGATACCAAGAGACCCAGTACTTC. It encodes CASSSARTSGYQETQYF.

This clone was seen a handful of times. This chain joins TRBV19 and TRBJ2-3, with D possibly TRBD1 on 5 matching bases. The CDR3 spans 14 residues. V was clipped by 6 bases and J by 3 bases, with 13 bases between them. The germline V gene has CDR1 LNHDA and CDR2 SQIVND (reference sequence). CDR3 sequence: CASRTAEMTDTQYF. DNA of the CDR3: TGTGCCAGTAGGACAGCAGAAATGACAGATACGCAGTATTTT.

The chain is built from TRBV27 and TRBJ2-1, with D perhaps TRBD2 (6 bases). CDR1 is MNHEY and CDR2 is SMNVEV in the germline V gene (reference sequence). The V end lost 9 bases, the J end lost 1 base, and 16 bases lay between the germline ends. The CDR3 consists of 15 residues. The CDR3 region is CASLGGERSYNEQFF. The CDR3 DNA is TGTGCCAGTCTAGGCGGGGAGCGGTCCTACAATGAGCAGTTCTTC.

The chain recombines TRBV15 with TRBJ2-2, with TRBD1 identical over 7 bases. This CDR3 region has 19 residues. J gave up 5 bases and V 0 bases, and 15 bases lay outside the gene matches. From germline, CDR1 is LNHNV and CDR2 YYDKDF (reference sequence). The CDR3 DNA sequence: TGTGCCACCAGCAGAGATGCGCTGAGACAGGGAAAGAAGACCGGGGAGCTGTTTTTT. As protein: CATSRDALRQGKKTGELFF.

The V gene is TRBV12-3 or TRBV12-4, the J gene TRBJ2-1; D possibly corresponds to TRBD1 (6 bases). The CDR3 has 13 residues. Trimming pared 5 bases from V and 6 bases from J, leaving 11 bases between. The CDR3 spells CASSDRIRNEQFF. CDR3 DNA sequence: TGTGCCAGCAGTGACAGGATTCGCAATGAGCAGTTCTTC.

The V and J genes are TRBV28 and TRBJ1-5; 8 bases align to TRBD1. The germline V gene has CDR1 MDHEN and CDR2 SYDVKM. The CDR3 is 15 residues long. V was pared by 7 bases and J by 0 bases, with 5 bases of the junction left unmatched. In DNA form, the CDR3 reads TGTGCCAGCACTGAGACAGGGGATAGCAATCAGCCCCAGCATTTT. Its protein is CASTETGDSNQPQHF.

This clone was counted a few times. The same CDR3 arises from other DNA sequences in this sample as well. In DNA, the CDR3 is TGTGCCAGCAGCCCAGGGGGCTACGAGCAGTACTTC. Its translation is CASSPGGYEQYF. The chain joins TRBV7-9 to TRBJ2-7, with 7 bases lining up with TRBD1. The J segment lost 3 bases and the V segment lost 5 bases, leaving 1 base of the junction unmatched. CDR1 is SEHNR, CDR2 FQNEAQ, per germline (reference sequence). The CDR3 runs to 12 residues.

This chain connects TRBV6-2 or TRBV6-3 to TRBJ2-3; TRBD2 might be the D (5 bases). Looked up from germline, CDR1 is MNHEY and CDR2 is SVGEGT. V was shortened by 2 bases and J by 6 bases, with 12 bases between the two germline ends. CDR3 length equals 14 residues. The CDR3 reads CASSYEGYGDTQYF. In DNA, the CDR3 is TGTGCCAGCAGTTACGAGGGTTACGGGGATACGCAGTATTTT.

The chain is built from TRBV19 and TRBJ1-5; 7 positions agree with TRBD1. CDR1 and CDR2 (germline): LNHDA, SQIVND (reference sequence). Trimming took 7 bases from V and 5 from J; bases not matched to a gene: 5. The CDR3 is 13 residues long. DNA for the CDR3: TGTGCCAGTATGCGGCAGGGGGATCAGCCCCAGCATTTT. Amino acids: CASMRQGDQPQHF.

J is TRBJ2-5 and V is TRBV6-5; 9 bases line up with TRBD1. V lost 5 bases and J lost 5; bases outside the gene matches: 3. CDR1 and CDR2 (germline): MNHEY, SVGAGI. The CDR3 spans 13 residues. The CDR3 spells CASSNRGRETQYF. The CDR3 region has the DNA TGTGCCAGCAGTAACAGGGGGCGGGAGACCCAGTACTTC.

The V call is TRBV29-1, the J call TRBJ2-7; D call uncertain. V was clipped by 0 bases and J by 4 bases, with 10 bases between them. Per germline, CDR1 SQVTM and CDR2 ANQGSEA. The CDR3 spans 13 residues. The CDR3 sequence is CSVEDSQVYEQYF. DNA of the CDR3: TGCAGCGTTGAAGATTCCCAGGTATACGAGCAGTACTTC.

This clone was seen more than once but under ten times. This chain connects TRBV9 to TRBJ1-5, with D perhaps TRBD1 (6 bases). This CDR3 contains 12 residues. Per germline, CDR1 SGDLS and CDR2 YYNGEE. V was cut by 3 bases and J by 16 bases, with 17 bases left in between. CDR3 sequence (DNA): TGTGCCAGCAGCGCAGAGGGGGATGCCCTCCATTTT. Its translation: CASSAEGDALHF.

The chain couples TRBV28 to TRBJ1-4; 11 bases line up with TRBD1. V shed 4 bases, J shed 7 bases, and the junction held 5 bases outside the gene matches. The CDR3 covers 15 residues. The germline V gene encodes CDR1 MDHEN and CDR2 SYDVKM. CDR3 nucleotide sequence: TGTGCCAGCAGTTCGGGACAGGGGGGTGGTGAAAAACTGTTTTTT. Translating gives CASSSGQGGGEKLFF.

V usage is TRBV14 and J usage is TRBJ1-2; no reliable D call. Per germline, CDR1 SGHDN and CDR2 FVKESK. The CDR3 is made up of 14 amino acids. The V end was cut by 2 bases, the J end by 2 bases, with 9 bases between. CDR3 sequence reads: CASSQLLQNYGYTF. The DNA for the CDR3 is TGTGCCAGCAGCCAACTCCTACAGAACTATGGCTACACCTTC.

This chain uses TRBV4-3 with TRBJ2-1; TRBD2 agrees at 12 bases. V was clipped by 4 bases and J by 4 bases; unmatched bases: 2. This CDR3 is 15 amino acids long. Germline assignment: CDR1 LGHNA and CDR2 YSLEER. The CDR3 protein is CASSPGLAGYNEQFF. As DNA, the CDR3 is TGCGCCAGCAGCCCGGGACTAGCGGGTTACAATGAGCAGTTCTTC.

This sequence joins TRBV27 and TRBJ2-2, with 7 bases identical to TRBD1. Looked up from germline, CDR1 is MNHEY and CDR2 is SMNVEV (reference sequence). CDR3 length equals 19 residues. Trimming cost V 6 bases and J 6 bases; bases outside gene matches: 22. The CDR3: CASSPEVEGGVLVSGELFF. Written as DNA, the CDR3 is TGTGCCAGCAGCCCCGAGGTGGAAGGGGGCGTCTTAGTGTCCGGGGAGCTGTTTTTT.

This clone was observed a few times. The chain is built from TRBV19 and TRBJ1-5; 7 bases line up with TRBD1. V dropped 10 bases and J dropped 7; count of bases not matched to a gene: 13. The length of the CDR3 is 14 residues. Germline V gene data show CDR1 as LNHDA and CDR2 as SQIVND (reference sequence). Here the CDR3 DNA reads TGTGCCACTCAATACATTTCAGGGGGGCAGCCCCAGCATTTT. It translates to CATQYISGGQPQHF.

This chain connects TRBV6-5 to TRBJ2-2; weak D call: TRBD1 (6 bases). This CDR3 spans 15 amino acids. Germline-derived CDR1 and CDR2 are MNHEY and SVGAGI. V was shortened by 6 bases and J by 0 bases, with 11 bases between the two germline ends. The DNA of the CDR3 is TGTGCCAGCAGCTCGGACAGCGCGAACACCGGGGAGCTGTTTTTT. Translating gives CASSSDSANTGELFF.

The chain has TRBV27 and TRBJ2-1; TRBD1 aligns across 7 bases. J was trimmed by 6 bases and V by 5 bases; bases with no gene match: 13. Germline loops: CDR1 MNHEY, CDR2 SMNVEV (reference sequence). CDR3 length: 16 amino acids. CDR3 coding DNA: TGTGCCAGCAGTAATTACGACAGGGTGGCCGGCAATGAGCAGTTCTTC. Encoded protein: CASSNYDRVAGNEQFF.

CDR3 DNA sequence: TGCGCCAGCAGCCCCACGCCGGACAGCTACAATGAGCAGTTCTTC. It translates to CASSPTPDSYNEQFF. V usage is TRBV10-2 and J usage is TRBJ2-1; tentative D call: TRBD1 (6 bases). The CDR3 length is 15 residues. The ends were cut back, 6 bases at V and 3 bases at J, with 15 bases in the middle. CDR1 and CDR2 (germline): WSHSY, SAAADI.

The rearrangement uses TRBV18 and TRBJ2-7; 7 positions agree with TRBD1. The V gene's germline CDR1 is KGHSH and CDR2 LQKENI. The CDR3 is made up of 14 amino acids. Trimming took 0 bases from V and 5 from J; bases not matched to a gene: 4. The CDR3 loop reads CASSPPGGKNEQYF. In DNA, the CDR3 is TGTGCCAGCTCACCACCAGGGGGCAAAAACGAGCAGTACTTC.

The chain uses TRBV27 and TRBJ1-6; D is uncertain. Looked up from germline, CDR1 is MNHEY and CDR2 is SMNVEV (reference sequence). CDR3 length equals 13 residues. With 5 bases removed from V and 13 bases from J, the gap between germline ends came to 15 bases. The CDR3 protein is CASSPGLGGPLHF. CDR3 sequence (DNA): TGTGCCAGCAGTCCAGGTCTGGGCGGGCCCCTCCACTTT.

The chain is built from TRBV2 and TRBJ1-3; a weak D match, TRBD1 (6 bases). Germline assignment: CDR1 SNHLY and CDR2 FYNNEI. The CDR3 has 15 residues. The ends were cut back, 3 bases at V and 0 bases at J, with 9 bases in the middle. This CDR3 reads CASSEGQRSGNTIYF. CDR3 sequence (DNA): TGTGCCAGCAGTGAGGGACAACGCTCTGGAAACACCATATATTTT.

The V call is TRBV19, the J call TRBJ2-1, with 9 bases that match TRBD2. J lost 4 bases, V lost 1 base, and 14 bases had no gene match. Germline V gene data show CDR1 as LNHDA and CDR2 as SQIVND (reference sequence). This CDR3 contains 19 residues. CDR3 protein: CASSIGPSSLAGEYNEQFF. Here the CDR3 DNA reads TGTGCCAGTAGTATAGGCCCCTCCTCCTTAGCGGGGGAGTACAATGAGCAGTTCTTC.

The chain links TRBV25-1 to TRBJ2-2, with D possibly TRBD1 on 5 matching bases. This CDR3 contains 15 residues. V gave up 2 bases and J gave up 6 bases, with 13 bases separating them. CDR1 and CDR2 (germline): MGHDK, SYGVNS. The CDR3 sequence is CASSERSPRAGELFF. The CDR3 nucleotides are TGTGCCAGCAGTGAACGTAGCCCCAGGGCCGGGGAGCTGTTTTTT.

The chain uses TRBV7-6 and TRBJ2-1; D is unclear. V was pared by 5 bases and J by 0 bases, with 11 bases between. Germline loops: CDR1 SGHVS, CDR2 FNYEAQ. This CDR3 has 15 amino acids. CDR3 region: CASSRLPSSYNEQFF. CDR3 bases: TGTGCCAGCAGCCGTCTACCTAGCTCCTACAATGAGCAGTTCTTC.

The chain has TRBV3-1 (or the pseudogene TRBV3-2) and TRBJ2-5; D is perhaps TRBD1 (5 bases). The V end lost 1 base, the J end lost 5 bases, and 11 bases lay between the germline ends. The germline gives CDR1 LGHDT, CDR2 YNNKEL (reference sequence). There are 14 residues in the CDR3. Written as DNA, the CDR3 is TGTGCCAGCAGCCAAGGGTTGGACATTGAGACCCAGTACTTC. This gives the protein CASSQGLDIETQYF.